These 26 T cell receptor beta chains came from one sample sequenced in a study of T cells in Graves' hyperthyroidism and ophthalmopathy. RNA transcripts served as the template for amplifying TCR beta CDR3 regions. A first-round RT-PCR of the TCR CDR3 used the HTBI primer set. TCRdb fed the multiplex PCR reads into MiXCR, producing one record per CDR3 protein. The sample shows 400,000 to 600,000 distinct CDR3 sequences, more than 20% of them seen only once. Sequencing was carried out using blood. These receptors originate from a man aged 18-30 years with Graves' hyperthyroidism.

This chain connects TRBV27 to TRBJ2-2; tentatively, D is TRBD2 (7 bases). The V end lost 2 bases, the J end lost 3 bases, and 13 bases lay between the germline ends. This CDR3 has 16 amino acids. Per germline, CDR1 MNHEY and CDR2 SMNVEV (reference sequence). CDR3 bases: TGTGCCAGCAGTTTAGGGCGGGGGCCTTACACCGGGGAGCTGTTTTTT. Encoded protein: CASSLGRGPYTGELFF.

This clonotype was seen a few times. The chain joins TRBV11-2 to TRBJ1-2, with D perhaps TRBD1 (6 bases). Looked up from germline, CDR1 is SGHAT and CDR2 is FQNNGV. The CDR3 sequence is 12 residues long. Trimming removed 1 base at V and 13 bases at J, with 13 bases between. This chain's CDR3 is CASSLGTNRVTF. The DNA for the CDR3 is TGTGCCAGCAGCTTAGGGACAAACAGGGTCACCTTC.

This clonotype was seen ten or more times. In this CDR3 the conserved last residue, phenylalanine or tryptophan, is missing, so a read error is likely. The V and J genes are TRBV27 and TRBJ2-7, with D perhaps TRBD1 or TRBD2 (6 bases each). The CDR3 extends over 14 amino acids. V was pared by 3 bases and J by 7 bases, with 16 bases between. Germline CDR1 MNHEY, CDR2 SMNVEV (reference sequence). This CDR3 reads CASSFAGGLREQYL. The CDR3, as DNA: TGTGCCAGCAGTTTCGCCGGGGGCTTGAGGGAGCAGTACCTC.

This clonotype was observed a handful of times. The chain carries TRBV12-3 or TRBV12-4 and TRBJ1-2, with 7 bases lining up with TRBD1. This CDR3 region has 14 residues. V trimming: 4 bases; J trimming: 7 bases; junction bases outside the gene matches: 9. CDR3 amino acids: CASSYLNRGSGYTF. CDR3 in DNA: TGTGCCAGCAGTTACCTCAACAGGGGTAGTGGCTACACCTTC.

This clonotype appeared many times. The chain employs TRBV12-3 or TRBV12-4 and TRBJ2-5; D is uncertain. Trimming cost V 3 bases and J 1 base, with 6 bases left between them. The CDR3 consists of 13 residues. This chain's CDR3 is CASSFKPQETQYF. The CDR3 region has the DNA TGTGCCAGCAGTTTTAAGCCCCAAGAGACCCAGTACTTC.

This clonotype was counted at least ten times. This chain joins TRBV6-1 and TRBJ1-1, with a possible D match to TRBD1 (6 bases). The CDR3 is 15 amino acids. V was clipped by 1 base and J by 2 bases, with 11 bases between them. Germline CDR1 and CDR2: MNHNS and SASEGT. CDR3 DNA sequence: TGTGCCAGCAGTGAAGGAGCCAGGGGTAACACTGAAGCTTTCTTT. Protein product: CASSEGARGNTEAFF.

This clonotype occurred many times. The chain uses TRBV20-1 and TRBJ2-5; 8 bases agree with TRBD2. Unmatched junction bases numbered 5, after V lost 3 bases and J lost 5 bases. The CDR3 length is 13 residues. CDR1 and CDR2 (germline): DFQATT, SNEGSKA (reference sequence). CDR3 in DNA: TGCAGTGCTAGTCCACTAGCGGACGAGACCCAGTACTTC. Its translation is CSASPLADETQYF.

The chain carries TRBV24-1 and TRBJ2-5, with 12 bases identical to TRBD1. There are 17 residues in the CDR3. V gave up 2 bases and J gave up 6 bases; unmatched junction bases: 9. Germline assignment: CDR1 KGHDR and CDR2 SFDVKD. The CDR3 DNA is TGTGCCACCAGTGATTACCGGGACAGGGGGCCGGGAAAGACCCAGTACTTC. Its translation is CATSDYRDRGPGKTQYF.

This clonotype was detected many times. J is TRBJ2-5 and V is TRBV6-2 or TRBV6-3; tentative D call: TRBD2 (5 bases). The germline V and J ends were trimmed by 6 bases and 5 bases, with 19 bases remaining between them. The V gene's germline CDR1 is MNHEY and CDR2 SVGEGT. The CDR3 is 15 residues long. CDR3 amino acids: CASSPGRDFRETQYF. The CDR3 DNA is TGTGCCAGCAGCCCCGGACGGGATTTTCGGGAGACCCAGTACTTC.

The J gene is TRBJ1-5, the V gene TRBV12-3 or TRBV12-4; D possibly corresponds to TRBD1 (5 bases). V lost 2 bases, J lost 3 bases, and 8 bases lay in between. This CDR3 region has 14 residues. The CDR3 DNA reads as TGTGCCAGCAGTTTAATGGGACCCAATCAGCCCCAGCATTTT. Protein sequence: CASSLMGPNQPQHF.

This clonotype was observed at least ten times. The CDR3 region is CASRGTTYEQYF. The CDR3, as DNA: TGTGCCAGCCGAGGGACAACCTACGAGCAGTACTTC. The chain couples TRBV2 to TRBJ2-7; D may be TRBD1 (6 bases). The V gene's germline CDR1 is SNHLY and CDR2 FYNNEI. V gave up 8 bases and J gave up 2 bases, with 10 bases separating them. The CDR3 has 12 amino acids.

In this sample, this clonotype turned up a few times. The chain uses TRBV4-1 and TRBJ2-7; D gene ambiguous. The CDR3 consists of 15 residues. CDR1 MGHRA and CDR2 YSYEKL come from the germline V gene. Trimming stripped 1 base from V and 6 bases from J, with 16 bases between. The CDR3 sequence: CASSQGRSLRAEQYF. Written as DNA, the CDR3 is TGCGCCAGCAGCCAAGGAAGGTCGCTTCGTGCCGAGCAGTACTTC.

In its sample, this clonotype was seen many times. The chain recombines TRBV6-1 with TRBJ2-5; possible D gene TRBD2, 5 bases. V gave up 6 bases and J gave up 4 bases, with 18 bases separating them. The CDR3 extends over 15 amino acids. In germline, CDR1 is MNHNS, CDR2 SASEGT. The DNA for the CDR3 is TGTGCCAGCAGCACAGCTACACCGCGGGCAGAGACCCAGTACTTC. Amino acid sequence: CASSTATPRAETQYF.

Notes on this clonotype: Just one base apart from a much larger clone, this may be a read error. This CDR3 fails to terminate in the conserved phenylalanine or tryptophan, so it likely reflects a read error. V is TRBV19 and J is TRBJ1-5, with D possibly being TRBD1 (5 bases). Germline V gene lookup returns CDR1 LNHDA and CDR2 SQIVND (reference sequence). The ends were cut back, 4 bases at V and 7 bases at J, with 11 bases in the middle. The CDR3 is 13 residues long. Written as DNA, the CDR3 is TGTGCCAGTAGTAGGGGGGTTGGACAGCCCCAGCATTTG. Translated: CASSRGVGQPQHL.

This clonotype was seen a few times. The chain has TRBV12-3 or TRBV12-4 and TRBJ1-1; D might be TRBD1 (6 bases). This CDR3 contains 14 residues. Trimming stripped 2 bases from V and 6 bases from J, with 13 bases between. CDR3 residues: CASSLNLGGAEAFF. The CDR3, as DNA: TGTGCCAGCAGTTTAAATCTGGGGGGCGCTGAAGCTTTCTTT.

Comments on this clonotype: The junction differs from germline at one of its ends, possibly a read error. V gene TRBV7-2 combines with J gene TRBJ1-1; D unresolved. This CDR3 comprises 13 residues. In germline, CDR1 is SGHTA, CDR2 FQGNSA. The chain's CDR3 is CASSLGLRTDAFF. Here the CDR3 DNA reads TGTGCCAGCAGCTTAGGATTAAGAACTGATGCTTTCTTT.

Concerning this clonotype: A much larger clone lies a single base off, so this may be a read error. The genes are TRBV5-1 and TRBJ2-7; D is perhaps TRBD2 (5 bases). The CDR3 has 18 residues. Germline loops: CDR1 SGHRS, CDR2 YFSETQ. The CDR3 loop is CSSSLARPGATGSHEQYF. For the CDR3, the DNA is TGCTCCAGCAGCTTGGCCCGACCCGGCGCCACGGGATCGCACGAGCAGTACTTC.

This clonotype was recorded many times. This rearrangement joins TRBV12-5 to TRBJ1-5; TRBD1 matches 10 bases. The CDR3 contains 15 residues. V gave up 5 bases and J gave up 3 bases; unmatched junction bases: 4. Per the germline V gene, CDR1 is LGHNT and CDR2 is FRNRAP. The CDR3 loop reads CASGMGTGVNQPQHF. The DNA of the CDR3 is TGTGCTAGTGGTATGGGGACAGGGGTCAATCAGCCCCAGCATTTT.

The sample holds a few counts of this clonotype. This may arise from a read error, as a much more abundant clone is one base away. This CDR3 is CASSEGGVGTGELCF. CDR3 DNA: TGTGCCAGCAGTGAAGGGGGTGTTGGCACCGGGGAGCTGTGTTTT. V gene TRBV12-3 or TRBV12-4 combines with J gene TRBJ2-2; TRBD1 is a possible D gene (6 bases). This CDR3 spans 15 amino acids.

This clonotype was recorded many times. The gene calls are TRBV12-3 or TRBV12-4 and TRBJ2-7, with TRBD1 identical over 12 bases. Germline trimming cut 1 base from V and 7 bases from J; bases unmatched to any gene: 5. The CDR3 has 15 residues. CDR3 amino acids: CASSLEGQGAREQYF. The DNA for the CDR3 is TGTGCCAGCAGTTTAGAGGGACAGGGGGCGCGGGAGCAGTACTTC.

This clonotype was counted ten times or more. The chain employs TRBV7-8 and TRBJ1-5; D might be TRBD1 (6 bases). This CDR3 is built from 16 residues. The V end was cut by 4 bases, the J end by 2 bases, with 15 bases between. CDR1 and CDR2 from the germline V gene are SGHVS and FQNEAQ. The DNA of the CDR3 is TGTGCCAGCAGCTCTGGACAGCAAGTGGGCAATCAGCCCCAGCATTTT. It codes for CASSSGQQVGNQPQHF.

In its sample, this clonotype was seen many times. The J gene is TRBJ2-6, the V gene TRBV30; D is unclear. CDR1 and CDR2 (germline): GTSNPN, SVGIG (reference sequence). CDR3 length: 17 amino acids. The V gene lost 0 bases and the J gene lost 0 bases, with 12 bases spanning the gap. The CDR3 protein is CAWSVLTIPSGANVLTF. The CDR3 coding sequence is TGTGCCTGGAGTGTACTAACTATTCCCTCTGGGGCCAACGTCCTGACTTTC.

As DNA, the CDR3 is TGTGCCACCAGTGTATGGCTAGCGGGGGGGATTGAGCAGTTCTTC. Its protein product is CATSVWLAGGIEQFF. This chain uses TRBV24-1 with TRBJ2-1, with 12 bases matching TRBD2. The germline V gene encodes CDR1 KGHDR and CDR2 SFDVKD. CDR3 length: 15 residues. The junction had 7 bases not matched to a gene; V was cut back by 5 bases and J by 9 bases.

This clonotype occurred many times. At one end the junction does not follow the germline gene, possibly because of a read error. This sequence joins TRBV6-1 and TRBJ1-6; D call uncertain. Germline V gene lookup returns CDR1 MNHNS and CDR2 SASEGT. The CDR3 covers 16 residues. The CDR3 sequence: CASREGLEVNNSPLHF. The CDR3 nucleotides are TGTGCCAGCAGGGAAGGGCTTGAGGTTAATAATTCACCCCTCCACTTT.

Notes on this clonotype: Given a much more abundant clone one base away, this may be a read error. V usage is TRBV19 and J usage is TRBJ1-1; D unresolved. Germline CDR1 reads LNHDA; CDR2 reads SQIVND (reference sequence). This CDR3 region has 13 residues. Here the CDR3 reads CASSIGSTSEALF. The CDR3, as DNA: TGTGCCAGTAGTATAGGGTCAACCTCTGAAGCTCTCTTT.

The sample holds many counts of this clonotype. The rearrangement links TRBV9 to TRBJ1-1; tentatively, D is TRBD1 (5 bases). Per the germline V gene, CDR1 is SGDLS and CDR2 is YYNGEE. The CDR3 spans 15 residues. The V gene lost 4 bases and the J gene lost 6 bases, with 19 bases spanning the gap. The CDR3 coding sequence is TGTGCCAGCAGCTTAACACAAAGGGGTCCCGCTGAAGCTTTCTTT. Amino acids: CASSLTQRGPAEAFF.